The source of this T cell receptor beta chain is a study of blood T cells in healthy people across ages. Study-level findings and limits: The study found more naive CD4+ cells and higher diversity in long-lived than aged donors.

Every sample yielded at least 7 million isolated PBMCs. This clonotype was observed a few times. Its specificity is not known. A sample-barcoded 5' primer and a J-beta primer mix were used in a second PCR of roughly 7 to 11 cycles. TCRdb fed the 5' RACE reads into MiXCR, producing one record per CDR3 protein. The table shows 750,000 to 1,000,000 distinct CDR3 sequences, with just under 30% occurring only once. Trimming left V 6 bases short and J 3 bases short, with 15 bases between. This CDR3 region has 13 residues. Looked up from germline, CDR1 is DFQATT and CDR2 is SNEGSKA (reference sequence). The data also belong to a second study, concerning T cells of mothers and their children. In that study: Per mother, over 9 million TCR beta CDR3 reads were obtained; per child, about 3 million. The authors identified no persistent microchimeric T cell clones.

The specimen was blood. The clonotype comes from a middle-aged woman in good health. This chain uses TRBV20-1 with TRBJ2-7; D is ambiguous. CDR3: CSAWPDDLYEQYF. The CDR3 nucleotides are TGCAGTGCCTGGCCGGACGACCTCTACGAGCAGTACTTC.